Listed below are T cell receptor beta chains from one sample, sequenced in a study of response to subunit inactivated influenza vaccine. TCRdb used MiXCR to reprocess the RT-PCR reads, holding one entry per CDR3 protein. The table records about 610,000 distinct CDR3 sequences, 12% to 15% of them present only once. This material consisted of PBMCs from blood, taken approximately 13 days after vaccination. The origin of the receptors is a man aged 50 to 59 who received an inactivated influenza vaccine. CDR3s include the opening cysteine and the closing phenylalanine or tryptophan. Fields, in order: J gene, clone size, D gene, V gene, CDR3 DNA, CDR3 protein. A D gene is named only where the DNA matches it firmly. For some rows the clone size is stated as once, few or many, or as a class when expanded; others skip it.

>TRBJ2-3|NA|NA|TRBV7-2
TGTGCCAGCAGCTTGGGCAGCTCAAGGGCAGATACGCAGTATTTT
CASSLGSSRADTQYF
>TRBJ2-1|NA|NA|TRBV5-6
TGTGCCAGCAGACCAGTTACAGGTTTTAATGAGCAGTTCTTC
CASRPVTGFNEQFF
>TRBJ2-7|many|NA|TRBV7-2
TGTGCCAGCAGCTTTCCAGGATCTTGGCAGTACTTC
CASSFPGSWQYF
>TRBJ2-7|many|NA|TRBV29-1
TGCAGCGTTGCCGGACAGGGAGGGTACGAGCAGTACTTC
CSVAGQGGYEQYF
>TRBJ1-4|NA|NA|TRBV12-3/TRBV12-4
TGTGCCAGCAGTTCAGCGGGGGTCGGGGGCGGTGAAAAACTGTTTTTT
CASSSAGVGGGEKLFF
>TRBJ2-3|many|TRBD1|TRBV29-1
TGCAGCGTTGGGGTGACAGGGGGCTTTCAGTATTTT
CSVGVTGGFQYF
>TRBJ1-1|NA|NA|TRBV29-1
TGCAGCGTTTGGGTGAACACTGAAGCTTTCTTT
CSVWVNTEAFF
>TRBJ2-5|many|TRBD1|TRBV12-3/TRBV12-4
TGTGCCAGCCGCCGGGACAGCCAAGAGACCCAGTACTTC
CASRRDSQETQYF
>TRBJ2-4|NA|TRBD1|TRBV18
TGTGCCAGCTCGCAACAGGGGTGGGACAAAAACATTCAGTACTTC
CASSQQGWDKNIQYF
>TRBJ1-5|many|TRBD1|TRBV20-1
TGCAGTGCGGGGGGACAGGGCAAAACTCAGCCCCAGCATTTT
CSAGGQGKTQPQHF
>TRBJ2-3|once|NA|TRBV12-3/TRBV12-4
TGTGCCAGCAGTGAACAGGTTTCAAGCACAGATACGCAGTATTTT
CASSEQVSSTDTQYF
>TRBJ2-7|NA|NA|TRBV7-2
TGTGCCAGCAGCCTGGATTCTGCCTCGGGGAGGGAGCAGTACTTC
CASSLDSASGREQYF
>TRBJ1-1|NA|TRBD1|TRBV11-2
TGTGCCAGCAGCCCCCGTATACAGGGGGTGAACACTGAAGCTTTCTTT
CASSPRIQGVNTEAFF
>TRBJ1-4|many|NA|TRBV2
TGTGCCAGCCGTAAACAGGGCGAAAAACTGTTTTTT
CASRKQGEKLFF
>TRBJ2-2|NA|NA|TRBV5-5
TGTGCCAGCAGCTCTCCGGAGTGGGTTATGACCGGGGAGCTGTTTTTT
CASSSPEWVMTGELFF
>TRBJ2-7|NA|NA|TRBV19
TGTGCCAGTAGTATAGATACAGGGAACTCCTACGAGCAGTACTTC
CASSIDTGNSYEQYF
>TRBJ2-1|NA|TRBD1|TRBV9
TGTGCCAGCACCCCAGGGGGACACCGCCTTGTGAACAATGAGCAGTTCTTC
CASTPGGHRLVNNEQFF
>TRBJ1-4|few|NA|TRBV20-1
TGCAGTGCTAGGGGAATGGGACAAGACGAAAAACTGTTTTTT
CSARGMGQDEKLFF
>TRBJ2-1|few|TRBD2|TRBV7-2
TGTGCCAGCAGCTTATTGTGGGCTAGCGGGAGCTACAATGAGCAGTTCTTC
CASSLLWASGSYNEQFF
>TRBJ2-5|NA|TRBD2|TRBV5-1
TGCGCCAGCAGTATAGCGGGGGGGCAATTTGAGACCCAGTACTTC
CASSIAGGQFETQYF
>TRBJ1-5|many|NA|TRBV27
TGTGCCAGCAGTTCCGAAGGGTATAGCAATCAGCCCCAGCATTTT
CASSSEGYSNQPQHF
>TRBJ2-5|NA|TRBD2|TRBV7-2
TGTGCCAGCAGTTCAGGGCTGCTAGCGGGGGGATCACAAGAGACCCAGTACTTC
CASSSGLLAGGSQETQYF
>TRBJ2-4|NA|TRBD1|TRBV5-6
TGTGCCAGCAGCCGCCTCCAACCGGGACAGGTTCCCGGTCAAAGGAACATTCAGTACTTC
CASSRLQPGQVPGQRNIQYF
>TRBJ2-4|few|TRBD1|TRBV3-1
TGTGCCAGCAGCCAGCTTAACAGGGGGACCAAAAACATTCAGTACTTC
CASSQLNRGTKNIQYF
>TRBJ2-5|few|NA|TRBV20-1
TGCAGTGCTCTCCGACTAGAAGAGACCCAGTACTTC
CSALRLEETQYF
>TRBJ1-1|NA|NA|TRBV29-1
TGCAGCGTTCGGGGTAATGCTGAAGCTTTCTTT
CSVRGNAEAFF
>TRBJ2-7|few|NA|TRBV10-3
TGTGCCATCAGTGAGTCGAACACCTCCGCCTACGAGCAGTACTTC
CAISESNTSAYEQYF
>TRBJ1-5|few|NA|TRBV15
TGTGCCACCAGCAGAAACTCACGAAATCAGCCCCAGCATTTT
CATSRNSRNQPQHF